This TCR beta chain was recorded in a study of cytomegalovirus exposure and HLA in healthy donors. PCR employed 60 Vbeta and 13 Jbeta primers. The data were produced by immunoSEQ multiplex PCR, yet TCRdb's version contains in-frame clones alone and is incomplete. The sample shows over 150,000 clones, roughly 74% of them seen only once. The receptor was derived from a male donor in good health and CMV-seronegative. Sequencing was carried out using PBMCs.

CDR3 nucleotides: TGCGCCAGCAGCAGGGACAGGGGGGGGGAGACCCAGTACTTC. This gives the protein CASSRDRGGETQYF. This sequence joins TRBV5-1 and TRBJ2-5, with 11 positions matching TRBD1. Germline CDR1 is SGHRS and CDR2 is YFSETQ. V was clipped by 4 bases and J by 5 bases; unmatched bases: 4. The CDR3 runs to 14 residues.